These 30 T cell receptor beta chains were sequenced from one sample in a study of identical twins. TCRdb itself ran the 5' RACE reads through MiXCR, one entry per CDR3 protein. Of 640,000 or so distinct CDR3 sequences listed, 5.5% to 6.5% are singletons. The material sequenced was naive T cells sorted from blood. These receptors came from a man between 18 and 35 years old in good health.

This clonotype was recorded at least ten times. This sequence joins TRBV6-1 and TRBJ1-5; D perhaps matches TRBD1 (5 bases). Trimming took off 7 bases at V and 4 bases at J, with 14 bases between the two ends. Per germline, CDR1 MNHNS and CDR2 SASEGT. This CDR3 is built from 14 residues. The CDR3: CASTRPEGNQPQHF. DNA of the CDR3: TGTGCCAGCACCAGGCCTGAGGGGAATCAGCCCCAGCATTTT.

The J gene is TRBJ1-6, the V gene TRBV6-1; D unresolved. Germline CDR1 MNHNS, CDR2 SASEGT. Deletions cut 6 bases from V and 9 bases from J, with 18 bases between. This CDR3 has 15 amino acids. Here the CDR3 DNA reads TGTGCCAGCAGAAGCTTTGAAGGACTTGGTTCACCCCTCCACTTT. This translates into CASRSFEGLGSPLHF.

The chain links TRBV25-1 to TRBJ2-7; D not resolved. This CDR3 is 13 amino acids long. Between the trimmed V and J ends, which lost 2 bases and 3 bases, there was a span of 8 bases. Germline V gene data show CDR1 as MGHDK and CDR2 as SYGVNS. CDR3 sequence (DNA): TGTGCCAGCAGTGAACCCGCCCGCTACGAGCAGTACTTC. Translation gives CASSEPARYEQYF.

The V gene is TRBV11-1, the J gene TRBJ2-6; a weak D match, TRBD1 (6 bases). Per germline, CDR1 SGHAT and CDR2 FQDESV (reference sequence). The CDR3 totals 18 residues. Trimming removed 5 bases at V and 0 bases at J, with 17 bases between. This CDR3 is CASSEGTLTRSGANVLTF. Here the CDR3 DNA reads TGTGCCAGCAGCGAAGGGACACTGACCCGCTCTGGGGCCAACGTCCTGACTTTC.

This chain joins TRBV24-1 and TRBJ2-2; 10 nucleotides agree with TRBD1. Germline lookup yields CDR1 KGHDR and CDR2 SFDVKD. With 0 bases clipped from V and 5 bases from J, the junction kept 2 bases outside the gene matches. The length of the CDR3 is 16 residues. The CDR3: CATSDLDRGRTGELFF. In DNA form, the CDR3 reads TGTGCCACCAGTGATTTGGACAGGGGGCGTACCGGGGAGCTGTTTTTT.

CDR3 DNA sequence: TGTGCCAGCCGTAGCGGGAGTAATGAGCAGTTCTTC. Protein: CASRSGSNEQFF. The rearrangement links TRBV2 to TRBJ2-1; 9 bases map to TRBD2. Germline V lookup: CDR1 SNHLY, CDR2 FYNNEI. Trimming removed 8 bases from V and 7 bases from J; junction bases left unmatched: 3. The CDR3 contains 12 residues. Variable domain in full (rest from reference TRBV2 and TRBJ2-1): EPEVTQTPSHQVTQMGQEVILRCVPISNHLYFYWYRQILGQKVEFLVSFYNNEISEKSEIFDDQFSVERPDGSNFTLKIRSTKLEDSAMYFCASRSGSNEQFFGPGTRLTVL.

This clonotype was observed at least ten times. J is TRBJ2-7 and V is TRBV6-5, with TRBD2 matching 8 bases. The germline V gene encodes CDR1 MNHEY and CDR2 SVGAGI. The ends lost 4 bases at V and 1 base at J; junction bases unmatched: 9. The CDR3 loop spans 16 amino acids. DNA for the CDR3: TGTGCCAGCAGTTCGGCCGCTAGCGGGTCTTCCTACGAGCAGTACTTC. It is translated as CASSSAASGSSYEQYF.

This clonotype was found many times. The chain employs TRBV11-2 and TRBJ1-1; possibly TRBD1 for D (5 bases). The CDR3 is 13 amino acids. Germline V lookup: CDR1 SGHAT, CDR2 FQNNGV. Trimming left V 5 bases short and J 0 bases short, with 7 bases between. CDR3 sequence: CASSQTVNTEAFF. CDR3 bases: TGTGCCAGCAGCCAGACAGTGAACACTGAAGCTTTCTTT.

This clonotype was recorded at least ten times. V usage is TRBV20-1 and J usage is TRBJ2-1; the match to TRBD2 covers 7 bases. V gave up 3 bases and J gave up 0 bases; unmatched junction bases: 8. From germline, CDR1 is DFQATT and CDR2 SNEGSKA (reference sequence). This CDR3 region has 16 residues. The CDR3 region has the DNA TGCAGTGCTAGTAATAATCTAGCGGTCTCCTACAATGAGCAGTTCTTC. This sequence encodes CSASNNLAVSYNEQFF.

A few counts support this clonotype. The chain is built from TRBV27 and TRBJ2-3; D not resolved. Trimming cost V 1 base and J 0 bases, with 11 bases left between them. The CDR3 sequence is 16 residues long. The germline CDR1 and CDR2 sequences are MNHEY and SMNVEV (reference sequence). CDR3 sequence: CASSLWGPGSTDTQYF. The CDR3 DNA follows: TGTGCCAGCAGTTTATGGGGTCCCGGTAGCACAGATACGCAGTATTTT.

Ten or more counts support this clonotype. This chain links TRBV5-1 with TRBJ2-4; TRBD1 matches 10 bases. The V segment lost 10 bases and the J segment 0 bases; nucleotides outside the gene matches: 7. Germline-derived CDR1 and CDR2 are SGHRS and YFSETQ. CDR3 size: 15 residues. CDR3 residues: CAGDRGPLAKNIQYF. Written as DNA, the CDR3 is TGCGCCGGGGACAGGGGTCCTCTAGCCAAAAACATTCAGTACTTC. Full variable domain (rest looked up from reference TRBV5-1 and TRBJ2-4): KAGVTQTPRYLIKTRGQQVTLSCSPISGHRSVSWYQQTPGQGLQFLFEYFSETQRNKGNFPGRFSGRQFSNSRSEMNVSTLELGDSALYLCAGDRGPLAKNIQYFGAGTRLSVL.

At least ten counts were recorded for this clonotype. This chain uses TRBV15 with TRBJ2-2; 7 bases line up with TRBD1. V shed 6 bases and J 0 bases; nucleotides not matched to a gene: 4. From germline, CDR1 is LNHNV and CDR2 YYDKDF (reference sequence). This CDR3 spans 15 amino acids. This CDR3 is CATRAGTANTGELFF. The CDR3 DNA is TGTGCCACCAGAGCCGGGACAGCGAACACCGGGGAGCTGTTTTTT.

DNA of the CDR3: TGCAGTGCTAGAGTACCCCCGTCAGGGGGAGGGAACACCGGGGAGCTGTTTTTT. The encoded protein is CSARVPPSGGGNTGELFF. The chain recombines TRBV20-1 with TRBJ2-2; D possibly corresponds to TRBD1 (7 bases). The CDR3 is 18 residues long. Germline V gene data show CDR1 as DFQATT and CDR2 as SNEGSKA (reference sequence). V lost 1 base and J 1 base, leaving 19 bases between the germline ends.

This clonotype showed up many times. V and J are TRBV24-1 and TRBJ2-7; the D is unclear. V was pared by 6 bases and J by 4 bases, with 18 bases between. This CDR3 contains 15 residues. Germline V lookup: CDR1 KGHDR, CDR2 SFDVKD. The DNA for the CDR3 is TGTGCCACCAGTCTTAATCAGCCCGCCAGGTACGAGCAGTACGTC. This encodes CATSLNQPARYEQYV.

This clonotype was observed many times. The chain joins TRBV18 to TRBJ2-7, with D possibly matching TRBD2 (6 bases). The CDR3 is 13 residues long. Trimming pared 0 bases from V and 7 bases from J, leaving 10 bases between. CDR1 KGHSH and CDR2 LQKENI come from the germline V gene. The CDR3, as DNA: TGTGCCAGCTCACCACCGGGGGGTGGAGAGCAGTACGTC. Translating it yields CASSPPGGGEQYV.

This clonotype appeared a few times. The chain is built from TRBV5-1 and TRBJ2-3; 7 nucleotides align to TRBD2. V shed 2 bases and J 4 bases; nucleotides not matched to a gene: 7. The CDR3 spans 15 residues. CDR1 is SGHRS and CDR2 is YFSETQ in the germline V gene. The CDR3 nucleotides read TGCGCCAGCAGCTTCGGCGGGAGCGTCGCAGATACGCAGTATTTT. Translated, it gives CASSFGGSVADTQYF.

This clonotype was observed at least ten times. This chain connects TRBV7-9 to TRBJ2-1; TRBD1 matches at 9 bases. This CDR3 is built from 15 residues. Germline CDR1 SEHNR, CDR2 FQNEAQ (reference sequence). Trimming took 5 bases from V and 8 from J; bases not matched to a gene: 10. The CDR3 reads CASSAQGASVYEQFF. The CDR3 bases are TGTGCCAGCAGCGCACAGGGGGCGTCAGTCTATGAGCAGTTCTTC.

At least ten counts were recorded for this clonotype. The CDR3 DNA sequence: TGTGCCACCAGTGATGGGGACAGGCCTGAAGCTTTCTTT. It specifies CATSDGDRPEAFF. The V and J genes are TRBV24-1 and TRBJ1-1; TRBD1 aligns across 8 bases. In germline, CDR1 is KGHDR, CDR2 SFDVKD. The CDR3 covers 13 residues. V shed 3 bases and J 6 bases; nucleotides not matched to a gene: 2.

The chain carries TRBV29-1 and TRBJ2-5; D might be TRBD2 (5 bases). The V end was cut by 1 base, the J end by 3 bases, with 9 bases between. The CDR3 runs 13 residues. Germline CDR1 is SQVTM and CDR2 is ANQGSEA. The CDR3 reads CSVEAGRKETQYF. In nucleotides, the CDR3 is TGCAGCGTTGAAGCTGGGAGAAAAGAGACCCAGTACTTC. The whole variable domain, remainder taken from reference TRBV29-1 and TRBJ2-5, is SAVISQKPSRDICQRGTSLTIQCQVDSQVTMMFWYRQQPGQSLTLIATANQGSEATYESGFVIDKFPISRPNLTFSTLTVSNMSPEDSSIYLCSVEAGRKETQYFGPGTRLLVL.

This clonotype was recorded at least ten times. This chain links TRBV10-3 with TRBJ2-2, with D hard to call. Per germline, CDR1 ENHRY and CDR2 SYGVKD. The CDR3 has 15 residues. V was pared by 4 bases and J by 0 bases, with 9 bases between. The CDR3 here is CAISGETSNTGELFF. Written as DNA, the CDR3 is TGTGCCATCAGTGGTGAGACTTCGAACACCGGGGAGCTGTTTTTT.

The chain has TRBV5-6 and TRBJ2-2; D gene uncertain. V was cut by 1 base and J by 3 bases, with 4 bases left in between. The CDR3 loop spans 13 amino acids. Looked up from germline, CDR1 is SGHDT and CDR2 is YYEEEE. CDR3 amino acids: CASSLPYTGELFF. CDR3 DNA sequence: TGTGCCAGCAGCTTGCCGTACACCGGGGAGCTGTTTTTT.

This clonotype was detected only a few times. V is TRBV11-2 and J is TRBJ2-2; D may be TRBD1 (5 bases). Trimming removed 2 bases at V and 10 bases at J, with 17 bases between. CDR3 length: 15 amino acids. Germline CDR1 SGHAT, CDR2 FQNNGV. CDR3 sequence: CASSLTVAGSEELFF. The CDR3 nucleotides read TGTGCCAGCAGCTTAACGGTGGCAGGGTCCGAGGAGCTGTTTTTT.

CDR3 sequence (DNA): TGTGCCAGCAGTTACCCCGCTAGCTCTGGAAACACCATATATTTT. Translation gives CASSYPASSGNTIYF. The chain recombines TRBV6-2 or TRBV6-3 with TRBJ1-3, with D unclear. The CDR3 extends over 15 amino acids. V was cut by 2 bases and J by 0 bases, with 8 bases left in between. CDR1 and CDR2 (germline): MNHEY, SVGEGT.

DNA for the CDR3: TGTGCCAGCAGCTTAGATTTGCTAGGGGAAGCTTTCTTT. As protein: CASSLDLLGEAFF. The chain links TRBV7-8 to TRBJ1-1; the D is unclear. This CDR3 is 13 amino acids long. CDR1 and CDR2 from the germline V gene are SGHVS and FQNEAQ. V dropped 1 base and J dropped 8 bases, with 11 bases sitting between them.

This clonotype was detected only a few times. CDR3 sequence reads: CASSSVRERLNTEAFF. The CDR3 nucleotides read TGTGCCAGCAGTTCGGTACGAGAACGGCTGAACACTGAAGCTTTCTTT. V is TRBV27 and J is TRBJ1-1; no reliable D call. CDR1 is MNHEY, CDR2 SMNVEV, per germline (reference sequence). This CDR3 is 16 amino acids long. V lost 4 bases, J lost 0 bases, and 15 bases lay in between.

This clonotype was detected many times. This rearrangement joins TRBV10-3 to TRBJ2-1, with a weak D call TRBD1 (7 bases). CDR1 is ENHRY, CDR2 SYGVKD, per germline. The germline V and J ends were trimmed by 7 bases and 8 bases, with 21 bases remaining between them. There are 15 residues in the CDR3. The CDR3 sequence: CAINTGDGGTHEQFF. The CDR3 coding sequence is TGTGCCATCAACACAGGGGACGGGGGCACACATGAGCAGTTCTTC.

This clonotype was recorded a few times. This rearrangement joins TRBV20-1 to TRBJ1-1; D is unresolved. Trimming removed 3 bases at V and 0 bases at J, with 8 bases between. The germline gives CDR1 DFQATT, CDR2 SNEGSKA (reference sequence). The CDR3 runs to 13 residues. The CDR3 here is CSASSALNTEAFF. DNA for the CDR3: TGCAGTGCTAGTAGTGCTTTGAACACTGAAGCTTTCTTT.

This clonotype was found a few times. CDR3 DNA: TGTGCTAGTGGTTTCCACCGGACAGAGTCGAAAGCAGATACGCAGTATTTT. Encoded protein: CASGFHRTESKADTQYF. V gene TRBV12-5 combines with J gene TRBJ2-3; perhaps TRBD1 as D (6 bases). CDR1 is LGHNT and CDR2 is FRNRAP in the germline V gene. The CDR3 has 17 residues. Trimming removed 3 bases at V and 4 bases at J, with 20 bases between.

This clonotype was observed a handful of times. The chain links TRBV19 to TRBJ1-2; 8 bases match TRBD1. The germline gives CDR1 LNHDA, CDR2 SQIVND (reference sequence). The CDR3 is 16 amino acids. J gave up 6 bases and V 4 bases, and 13 bases lay outside the gene matches. CDR3 nucleotides: TGTGCCAGTAGTACCCAGATCCGGACAGGGACGGATGGCTACACCTTC. Protein product: CASSTQIRTGTDGYTF.

This clonotype was detected ten times or more. The gene calls are TRBV6-5 and TRBJ1-3, with 8 nucleotides matching TRBD1. J lost 2 bases, V lost 2 bases, and 8 bases had no gene match. The V gene's germline CDR1 is MNHEY and CDR2 SVGAGI. The CDR3 has 17 amino acids. This CDR3 is CASSYGTGQGTGNTIYF. For the CDR3, the DNA is TGTGCCAGCAGTTACGGAACAGGACAGGGTACTGGAAACACCATATATTTT.